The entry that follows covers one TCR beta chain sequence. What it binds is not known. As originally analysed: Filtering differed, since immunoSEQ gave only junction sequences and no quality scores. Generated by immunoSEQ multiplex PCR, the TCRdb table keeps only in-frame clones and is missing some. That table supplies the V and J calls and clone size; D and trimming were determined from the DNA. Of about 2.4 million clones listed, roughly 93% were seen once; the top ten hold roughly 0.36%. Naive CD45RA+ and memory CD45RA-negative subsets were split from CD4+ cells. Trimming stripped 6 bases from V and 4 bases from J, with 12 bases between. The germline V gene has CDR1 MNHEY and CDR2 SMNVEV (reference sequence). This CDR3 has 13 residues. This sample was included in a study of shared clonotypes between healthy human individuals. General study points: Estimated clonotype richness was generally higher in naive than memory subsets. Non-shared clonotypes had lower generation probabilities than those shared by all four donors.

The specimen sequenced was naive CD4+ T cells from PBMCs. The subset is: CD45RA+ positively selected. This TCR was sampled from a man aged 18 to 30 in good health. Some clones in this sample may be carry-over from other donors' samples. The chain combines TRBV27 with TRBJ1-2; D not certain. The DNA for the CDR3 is TGTGCCAGCAGCCTCCGGAGCTCCTATGGCTACACCTTC. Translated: CASSLRSSYGYTF.